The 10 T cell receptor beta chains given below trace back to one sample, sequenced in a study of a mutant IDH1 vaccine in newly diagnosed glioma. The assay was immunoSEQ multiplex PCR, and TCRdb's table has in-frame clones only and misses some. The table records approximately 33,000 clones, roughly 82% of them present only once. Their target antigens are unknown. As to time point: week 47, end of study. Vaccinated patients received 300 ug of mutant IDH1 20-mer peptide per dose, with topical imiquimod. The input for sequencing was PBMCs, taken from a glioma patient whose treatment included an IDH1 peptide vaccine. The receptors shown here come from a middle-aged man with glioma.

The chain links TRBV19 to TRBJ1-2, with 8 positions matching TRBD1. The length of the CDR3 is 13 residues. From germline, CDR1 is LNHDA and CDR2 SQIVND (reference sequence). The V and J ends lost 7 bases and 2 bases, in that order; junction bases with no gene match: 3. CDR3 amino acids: CASTTGANYGYTF. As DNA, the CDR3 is TGTGCCAGTACGACAGGGGCCAACTATGGCTACACCTTC.

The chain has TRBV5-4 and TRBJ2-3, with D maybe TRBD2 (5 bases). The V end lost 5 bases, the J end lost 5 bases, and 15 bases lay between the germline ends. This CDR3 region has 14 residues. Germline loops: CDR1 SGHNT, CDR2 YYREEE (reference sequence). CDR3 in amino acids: CASRRASEGDTQYF. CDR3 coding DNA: TGTGCCAGCAGACGTGCCTCCGAGGGAGATACGCAGTATTTT.

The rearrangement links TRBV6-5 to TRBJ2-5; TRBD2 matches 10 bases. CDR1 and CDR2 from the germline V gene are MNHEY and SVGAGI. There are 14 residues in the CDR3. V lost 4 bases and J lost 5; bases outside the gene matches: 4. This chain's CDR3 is CASSWTSGGETQYF. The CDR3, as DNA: TGTGCCAGCAGTTGGACTAGCGGTGGGGAGACCCAGTACTTC.

CDR3 in DNA: TGTGCCAGCAGTAACCCTGGTCAAACCCTCTACGAGCAGTACGTC. Translation gives CASSNPGQTLYEQYV. The J gene is TRBJ2-7, the V gene TRBV6-1; D is unresolved. The CDR3 totals 15 residues. Germline V lookup: CDR1 MNHNS, CDR2 SASEGT. With 5 bases removed from V and 3 bases from J, the gap between germline ends came to 17 bases.

The CDR3 DNA sequence: TGTGCCAGCAGCTTCCCAGGGTCTCGGAACACTGAAGCTTTCTTT. Translation: CASSFPGSRNTEAFF. The chain recombines TRBV11-3 with TRBJ1-1; perhaps TRBD1 as D (5 bases). CDR3 size: 15 residues. The germline V gene has CDR1 SGHNT and CDR2 YENEEA. V lost 3 bases, J lost 1 base, and 12 bases lay in between.

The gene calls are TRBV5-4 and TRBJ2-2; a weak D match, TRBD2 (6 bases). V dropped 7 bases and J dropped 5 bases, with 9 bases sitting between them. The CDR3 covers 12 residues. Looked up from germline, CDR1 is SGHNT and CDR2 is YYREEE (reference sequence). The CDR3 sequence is CASFAGTGELFF. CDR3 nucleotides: TGTGCCAGCTTTGCGGGAACCGGGGAGCTGTTTTTT.

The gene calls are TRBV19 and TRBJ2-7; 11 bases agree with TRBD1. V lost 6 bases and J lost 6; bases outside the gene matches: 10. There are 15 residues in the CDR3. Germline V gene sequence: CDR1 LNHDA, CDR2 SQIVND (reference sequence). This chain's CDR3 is CASSLMGQGEPEQYF. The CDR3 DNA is TGTGCCAGTAGCCTCATGGGACAGGGGGAACCCGAGCAGTACTTC.

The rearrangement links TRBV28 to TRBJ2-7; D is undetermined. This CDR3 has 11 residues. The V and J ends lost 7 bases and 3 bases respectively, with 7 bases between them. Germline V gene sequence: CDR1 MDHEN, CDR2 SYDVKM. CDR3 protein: CASKKNYEQYF. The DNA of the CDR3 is TGTGCCAGCAAAAAGAACTACGAGCAGTACTTC.

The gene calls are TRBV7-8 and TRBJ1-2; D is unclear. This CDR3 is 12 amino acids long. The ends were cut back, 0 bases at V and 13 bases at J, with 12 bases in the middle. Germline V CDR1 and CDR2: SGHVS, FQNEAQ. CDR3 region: CASSLAFDKLTF. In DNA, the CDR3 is TGTGCCAGCAGCTTAGCGTTTGACAAGCTCACCTTC.

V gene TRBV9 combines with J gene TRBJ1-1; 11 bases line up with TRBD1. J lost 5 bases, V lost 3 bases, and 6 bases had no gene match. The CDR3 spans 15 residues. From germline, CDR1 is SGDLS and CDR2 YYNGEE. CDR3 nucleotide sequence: TGTGCCAGCAGCGCCCGGACAGGGGGCTATACTGAAGCTTTCTTT. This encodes CASSARTGGYTEAFF.